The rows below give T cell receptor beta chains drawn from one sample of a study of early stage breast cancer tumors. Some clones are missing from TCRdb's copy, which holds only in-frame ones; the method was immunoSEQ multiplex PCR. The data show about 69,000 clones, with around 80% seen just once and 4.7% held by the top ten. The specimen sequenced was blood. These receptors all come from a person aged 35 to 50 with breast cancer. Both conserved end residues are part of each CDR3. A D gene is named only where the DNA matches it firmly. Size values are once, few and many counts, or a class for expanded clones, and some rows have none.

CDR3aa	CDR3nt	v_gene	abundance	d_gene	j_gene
CASSPQTPYEQYF	TGTGCCAGCAGTCCTCAAACCCCCTACGAGCAGTACTTC	TRBV27	-	-	TRBJ2-7
CASSRQGAGELFF	TGTGCCAGCAGCCGCCAGGGGGCCGGGGAGCTGTTTTTT	TRBV13	-	TRBD1	TRBJ2-2
CASSGGADTQYF	TGCGCCAGCAGTGGTGGGGCAGATACGCAGTATTTT	TRBV10-2	-	-	TRBJ2-3
CASSHDRPYGYTF	TGCGCCAGCAGCCACGACAGGCCCTATGGCTACACCTTC	TRBV4-1	once	-	TRBJ1-2
CASSPMRSETQYF	TGTGCCAGCAGCCCCATGCGGTCGGAGACCCAGTACTTC	TRBV7-3	-	-	TRBJ2-5
CASSDSNIHRISGNTIYF	TGTGCCAGCAGTGACTCGAATATTCACCGAATCTCTGGAAACACCATATATTTT	TRBV6-4	-	-	TRBJ1-3
CASSSPIQPGAGELFF	TGTGCCAGCAGTTCCCCCATCCAGCCTGGGGCCGGGGAGCTGTTTTTT	TRBV27	-	-	TRBJ2-2
CASSLGDRGSDTQYF	TGCGCCAGCAGCTTGGGGGACAGGGGTTCAGATACGCAGTATTTT	TRBV5-1	-	TRBD1	TRBJ2-3
CASRRWQGTDTQYF	TGTGCCAGCAGGAGGTGGCAGGGAACAGATACGCAGTATTTT	TRBV27	once	-	TRBJ2-3
CASSYFRSYEQYF	TGTGCCAGCTCCTACTTCCGTTCCTACGAGCAGTACTTC	TRBV6-1	once	-	TRBJ2-7
CASSWASGRSFWANVLTF	TGTGCCAGCAGTTGGGCTAGCGGGAGGTCCTTCTGGGCCAACGTCCTGACTTTC	TRBV28	-	TRBD2	TRBJ2-6
CSVDLRVSSYNEQFF	TGCAGCGTTGATCTTCGGGTGAGCTCCTACAATGAGCAGTTCTTC	TRBV29-1	once	-	TRBJ2-1
CASSLRVTQRHKGDTQYF	TGTGCCAGCAGTTTGCGGGTGACACAGCGCCATAAGGGAGATACGCAGTATTTT	TRBV27	-	-	TRBJ2-3
CASSEGRAGANVLTF	TGTGCCAGCAGTGAGGGCAGGGCTGGGGCCAACGTCCTGACTTTC	TRBV6-1	-	-	TRBJ2-6
CASRKQGSGNTIYF	TGTGCCAGTAGGAAACAGGGCTCTGGAAACACCATATATTTT	TRBV19	once	-	TRBJ1-3
CASSWAGGYAFF	TGTGCCAGCAGTTGGGCAGGGGGCTATGCTTTCTTT	TRBV6-6	-	TRBD1	TRBJ1-1
CAWSKTDTQYF	TGTGCCTGGAGTAAGACAGATACGCAGTATTTT	TRBV30	-	-	TRBJ2-3
CASSSGGGGNGQPQHF	TGTGCCAGCAGTTCCGGCGGAGGGGGCAATGGTCAGCCCCAGCATTTT	TRBV6-5	-	TRBD1	TRBJ1-5
CASSVTASSSGNTIYF	TGTGCCAGCAGCGTAACGGCAAGTAGCTCTGGAAACACCATATATTTT	TRBV9	-	-	TRBJ1-3
CASSLISKRDEATHTQYF	TGTGCCAGCAGCTTAATTTCCAAGCGGGATGAGGCAACTCATACGCAGTATTTT	TRBV11-3	-	TRBD2	TRBJ2-3
CASSPEGRGRSGGELFF	TGTGCCAGCAGCCCAGAGGGCCGGGGGAGAAGTGGCGGGGAGCTGTTTTTT	TRBV5-4	-	-	TRBJ2-2
CASSLNQADNEQFF	TGTGCCAGCAGCTTGAATCAGGCGGACAATGAGCAGTTCTTC	TRBV11-2	-	-	TRBJ2-1
CASSFPGADTQYF	TGTGCCAGCAGCTTCCCGGGAGCGGATACGCAGTATTTT	TRBV7-9	-	-	TRBJ2-3
CASSPRGDSQETQYF	TGTGCCAGCAGCCCCCGCGGAGACAGCCAAGAGACCCAGTACTTC	TRBV21-1	-	-	TRBJ2-5
CASSLVVGGRGYTF	TGCGCCAGCAGCTTGGTAGTCGGGGGCCGTGGCTACACCTTC	TRBV5-1	few	-	TRBJ1-2
CASSLVSGSYNEQFF	TGTGCCAGCAGCTTAGTTAGCGGGAGTTACAATGAGCAGTTCTTC	TRBV7-8	-	TRBD2	TRBJ2-1
CASSLGGYEQYF	TGCGCCAGCAGCTTGGGGGGCTACGAGCAGTACTTC	TRBV5-1	-	-	TRBJ2-7
CASSGGSLGGGLYNEQFF	TGCGCCAGCAGCGGGGGGTCGTTGGGCGGCGGGCTATACAATGAGCAGTTCTTC	TRBV5-1	once	-	TRBJ2-1